This entry is about one TCR beta chain. The length of the CDR3 is 15 residues. Germline lookup yields CDR1 SGHRS and CDR2 YFSETQ. The junction had 5 bases not matched to a gene; V was cut back by 1 base and J by 2 bases. This record belongs to a study of cytomegalovirus exposure and HLA in healthy donors. The PCR contained 60 Vbeta and 13 Jbeta primers. Using immunoSEQ multiplex PCR, the repertoire was profiled, and TCRdb retains in-frame clones only, with some absent. The sample has 90,000 to 150,000 clones, and its top ten clones hold 3% to 4.5%. Sequenced material: PBMCs. The J gene is TRBJ1-1, the V gene TRBV5-1; TRBD1 matches 7 bases. The clonotype was recovered from a man in his late teens or twenties in good health and CMV-seronegative. The CDR3 sequence is CASSLWTGLNTEAFF. DNA of the CDR3: TGCGCCAGCAGCTTGTGGACAGGCTTAAACACTGAAGCTTTCTTT.